This T cell receptor (beta chain) was obtained from a study of T cell repertoires in cytomegalovirus infection. About the research overall: Use of recently identified HLA-C-restricted and well-studied HLA-B-restricted CMV epitopes was part of the study. Signatures in public TCR beta sequences pointed to both CMV infection and matching HLA type.

Overall study results and limits: Based on cumulative public TCR beta family frequency, carriers of CMV plus the relevant HLA were identified. Clonotypes of TCR beta that were HLA-C-restricted and CMV-specific dominated the ex vivo response.

For this clonotype: Antigen unknown.

There are 16 residues in the CDR3. The V and J ends lost 2 bases and 6 bases respectively, with 14 bases between them. Germline V gene sequence: CDR1 SGHVS, CDR2 FNYEAQ. From the reads, TCRdb called clonotypes with MiXCR, one entry per CDR3 protein. The table records about 770,000 distinct CDR3 sequences, 25% to 35% of them present only once. Here the sequenced sample was cultured CD8+ T cells from PBMCs, taken from culture after CMV antigen stimulation. The clonotype comes from a human donor in good health (CMV status not recorded). Some clones in this sample may be carry-over from other donors' samples. The chain is built from TRBV7-6 and TRBJ1-6; no clear D. The CDR3 sequence: CASSLIARETNSPLHF. CDR3 in DNA: TGTGCCAGCAGCTTAATCGCTCGCGAGACTAATTCACCCCTCCACTTT.